This TCR beta chain was recovered during a study of T cell responses to AZD1222 COVID-19 vaccine. General study points: The study found Spike-specific TCR breadth and depth rose after two AZD1222 doses. Spike-spanning, vaccine-associated CD4 TCRs were dominant at 160-218 and 743-854. Only a handful of AZD1222 recipients, roughly six in all, had baseline seropositivity. Reports indicate that nearly half of spike-specific TCRs are directed at unmutated variant regions.

Some clones are missing from TCRdb's copy, which holds only in-frame ones; the method was immunoSEQ multiplex PCR. Among 95,000 to 150,000 clones listed, around 89% were seen once. As concerns this clone: Its antigen is undetermined.

The germline gives CDR1 SGDLS, CDR2 YYNGEE. V was pared by 3 bases and J by 6 bases, with 8 bases of the junction left unmatched. The CDR3 has 14 residues. This TCR was sampled from an adult in good health. The V and J genes are TRBV9 and TRBJ1-2; 7 nucleotides agree with TRBD1. This material consisted of peripheral blood, taken on day 0 of AZD1222 vaccination. The CDR3 DNA sequence: TGTGCCAGCAGCGCCGATGAGGGGGCGCATGGCTACACCTTC. This codes for CASSADEGAHGYTF.